This T cell receptor (beta chain) was identified in a study of OX40 agonist ivuxolimab in advanced cancers. For the wider study: Ivuxolimab was a fully human IgG2 agonistic monoclonal antibody targeting the costimulatory receptor OX40 (CD134). Among the approximately 54 dose-escalation patients, around 20 had hepatocellular carcinoma, about 15 melanoma, 9 renal cell carcinoma and 9 head and neck cancer. In the dose-escalation cohort, approximately 80% of patients were male, and the mean age was around 65 years with a range of about 20 to 79. The point of sequencing TCRbeta in the periphery was to test whether ivuxolimab changed TCR sequence diversity and drove clonal T-cell expansion. Intravenous ivuxolimab was administered to patients every 2 weeks at six dose levels: 0.01, 0.1, 0.3, 1.5, 3 and 10 mg/kg. Three dose-escalation patients achieved partial responses, one with hepatocellular carcinoma and two with cutaneous melanoma. The paper describes the monotherapy dose-escalation part (N of about 55 patients) of the phase I trial of ivuxolimab. Patients were allowed to have had prior anti-PD-1, anti-PD-L1 or anti-CTLA-4 therapy, and 40% of the dose-escalation patients had previously received checkpoint inhibitors.

As for this clone: The specificity of this receptor is unknown. Base qualities are not recorded, but no much larger clone differs from it by a single base.

Study-wide findings and limitations: Low levels of normalized T-cell clonal expansion were also seen in some patients who did not respond. After ivuxolimab, more expanded clones were found on average in CD8+ T cells than in CD4+ T cells. In partial responders in the 0.1-3.0 mg/kg groups, normalized peripheral clonal expansion was found to be among the lowest, especially among CD8+ T cells. The antigen specificity of the clonally expanded peripheral T cells was not determined. At doses from 0.1 to 3.0 mg/kg, clonal expansion was seen in both CD4+ and CD8+ blood T cells between baseline and week 6.

Genomic DNA was isolated from the sorted cells so that the TCRbeta CDR3 region could be sequenced. The immunoSEQ Assay was used for sequencing of TCRbeta CDR3 regions. TCRdb limited this immuneACCESS table to in-frame rearrangements with V and J called. A share of clones is missing; checked studies link under half to unresolved V genes, and the rest is unexplained. Here the sample has about 19,000 clones; over 70% occur a single time. Around 20% of the sample is in the top ten clones. The trial excluded patients who had a history of autoimmune disease or who were on systemic immunosuppression. Peripheral blood for TCR sequencing was drawn from every dose cohort at baseline, at cycle 4 day 1 and at cycle 7 day 1. The samples were taken from a phase I, first-in-human, multicenter, open-label dose-escalation trial of ivuxolimab. The trial enrolled adults with locally advanced or metastatic head and neck squamous cell, hepatocellular, melanoma or renal cell carcinoma. Before TCR sequencing, CD4+ T cells and CD8+ T cells were sorted from peripheral blood as separate populations.

V trim: 6 bases; J trim: 5 bases; unmatched bases: 11. CDR1 and CDR2 were assigned from the germline V gene as KGHSH and LQKENI. From the cysteine through the phenylalanine, the CDR3 covers 15 amino acids. Left in the record is the CDR3 DNA by itself, 45 bases read in frame from the first base. The sample was CD4+ or CD8+ T cells sorted from blood, taken in a trial of the OX40 agonist ivuxolimab. This receptor was taken from an adult with an advanced solid tumor such as melanoma, head and neck, liver or kidney cancer. Recombination connected TRBV18 to TRBJ2-5; the central 8 bases match TRBD1. CDR3 protein: CASSPGQASGETQYF. The nucleotides read TGTGCCAGCTCTCCGGGACAGGCATCCGGGGAGACCCAGTACTTC.